Presented here are 17 T cell receptor beta chains from one specimen sequenced in a study of identifying expanded T cells in peripheral blood. Assay used: immunoSEQ multiplex PCR; TCRdb lists only in-frame clones, some missing. This table holds around 84,000 clones, about 90% found once. Sequencing was performed on blood. These receptors all come from a person between 18 and 75 years old in good health.

The V and J genes are TRBV5-1 and TRBJ1-3, with D hard to call. The CDR3 has 14 residues. Trimming removed 7 bases from V and 1 base from J, with 12 bases in between. The germline V gene has CDR1 SGHRS and CDR2 YFSETQ. The DNA for the CDR3 is TGCGCCAGCGCCTTGACCGGGTCTGGAAACACCATATATTTT. This gives the protein CASALTGSGNTIYF. The variable domain in full, with the rest retrieved from reference TRBV5-1 and TRBJ1-3, is KAGVTQTPRYLIKTRGQQVTLSCSPISGHRSVSWYQQTPGQGLQFLFEYFSETQRNKGNFPGRFSGRQFSNSRSEMNVSTLELGDSALYLCASALTGSGNTIYFGEGSWLTVV.

The rearrangement joins TRBV7-9 to TRBJ2-5; D could derive from TRBD1 or TRBD2 (5 bases each). The germline V gene encodes CDR1 SEHNR and CDR2 FQNEAQ (reference sequence). There are 15 residues in the CDR3. Trimming left V 3 bases short and J 2 bases short, with 13 bases between. CDR3 nucleotide sequence: TGTGCCAGCAGCTTTCCCGGGACCATACAAGAGACCCAGTACTTC. It is translated as CASSFPGTIQETQYF.

This chain connects TRBV27 to TRBJ1-5; a weak D match, TRBD1 (5 bases). Germline CDR1 reads MNHEY; CDR2 reads SMNVEV (reference sequence). V was shortened by 6 bases and J by 0 bases, with 12 bases between the two germline ends. The CDR3 covers 15 residues. CDR3 nucleotides: TGTGCCAGCAGATCTCTCCAGGGTAGCAATCAGCCCCAGCATTTT. This gives the protein CASRSLQGSNQPQHF.

The V call is TRBV5-4, the J call TRBJ1-2; 10 bases agree with TRBD1. The ends lost 2 bases at V and 2 bases at J; junction bases unmatched: 3. This CDR3 comprises 15 residues. Per the germline V gene, CDR1 is SGHNT and CDR2 is YYREEE (reference sequence). The CDR3 loop is CASSFGDRGNYGYTF. The CDR3 bases are TGTGCCAGCAGCTTCGGGGACAGGGGAAACTATGGCTACACCTTC.

V usage is TRBV2 and J usage is TRBJ1-1, with 12 bases matching TRBD1. The ends lost 6 bases at V and 0 bases at J; junction bases unmatched: 5. Germline CDR1 reads SNHLY; CDR2 reads FYNNEI. CDR3 size: 16 residues. CDR3 DNA sequence: TGTGCCAGCAGCGGGGGGACAGGGGGCATGAACACTGAAGCTTTCTTT. The encoded protein is CASSGGTGGMNTEAFF.

This clone was observed once. V and J are TRBV10-3 and TRBJ1-5; TRBD1 matches 7 bases. This CDR3 has 14 residues. After removal of 5 bases from V and 11 bases from J, the junction contained 12 bases not matched to a gene. Germline lookup yields CDR1 ENHRY and CDR2 SYGVKD. CDR3 amino acids: CAISMQGTAKTQHF. In DNA form, the CDR3 reads TGTGCCATCAGTATGCAAGGGACAGCTAAGACCCAGCATTTT.

The genes are TRBV30 and TRBJ2-5; 8 bases align to TRBD1. The CDR3 runs 15 residues. Germline loops: CDR1 GTSNPN, CDR2 SVGIG (reference sequence). The V and J ends lost 5 bases and 4 bases, in that order; junction bases with no gene match: 12. CDR3 in amino acids: CAWSYQGALGETQYF. The CDR3 DNA follows: TGTGCCTGGTCATATCAGGGGGCGCTGGGAGAGACCCAGTACTTC.

With respect to this clone: Other DNA sequences of this sample code for an identical CDR3. The rearrangement uses TRBV7-9 and TRBJ1-1; no clear D gene. The V end lost 2 bases, the J end lost 4 bases, and 5 bases lay between the germline ends. Germline CDR1 SEHNR, CDR2 FQNEAQ (reference sequence). CDR3 length: 12 residues. DNA of the CDR3: TGTGCCAGCAGCTTAATTGGCACTGAAGCTTTCTTT. Translating gives CASSLIGTEAFF.

This chain joins TRBV19 and TRBJ2-3; 10 nucleotides line up with TRBD1. CDR1 and CDR2 (germline): LNHDA, SQIVND (reference sequence). The J segment lost 4 bases and the V segment lost 4 bases, leaving 2 bases of the junction unmatched. This CDR3 has 14 residues. The CDR3 DNA reads as TGTGCCAGTAGTAATGGACAGGGGGCAGATACGCAGTATTTT. Residues: CASSNGQGADTQYF.

Only one count was recorded for this clone. This rearrangement joins TRBV5-1 to TRBJ1-1, with a tentative D call TRBD1 (6 bases). CDR3 length equals 15 residues. Germline CDR1 reads SGHRS; CDR2 reads YFSETQ. V lost 3 bases, J lost 1 base, and 13 bases lay in between. The DNA for the CDR3 is TGCGCCAGCAGCTCTGTCCTGACAGGGAACACTGAAGCTTTCTTT. Amino acids: CASSSVLTGNTEAFF.

This chain links TRBV6-1 with TRBJ1-2; D call uncertain. V dropped 1 base and J dropped 4 bases, with 13 bases sitting between them. Germline V CDR1 and CDR2: MNHNS, SASEGT. CDR3 length: 15 amino acids. This CDR3 is CASSEGQSPAYGYTF. CDR3 coding DNA: TGTGCCAGCAGTGAAGGGCAGAGCCCTGCCTATGGCTACACCTTC.

In this sample, this clone turned up once. The chain uses TRBV7-9 and TRBJ1-3; D gene unclear. Per the germline V gene, CDR1 is SEHNR and CDR2 is FQNEAQ (reference sequence). CDR3 size: 15 residues. The V end lost 2 bases, the J end lost 0 bases, and 8 bases lay between the germline ends. Here the CDR3 reads CASSLKGSSGNTIYF. CDR3 coding DNA: TGTGCCAGCAGCTTAAAGGGAAGCTCTGGAAACACCATATATTTT.

The chain has TRBV7-2 and TRBJ2-7, with 10 positions matching TRBD2. The germline gives CDR1 SGHTA, CDR2 FQGNSA. After removal of 4 bases from V and 3 bases from J, the junction contained 6 bases not matched to a gene. The CDR3 has 15 residues. Here the CDR3 reads CASSSPSGGRYEQYF. The CDR3 DNA sequence: TGTGCCAGCAGCTCCCCTAGCGGGGGACGCTACGAGCAGTACTTC.

J is TRBJ2-7 and V is TRBV7-8, with D maybe TRBD1 (5 bases). The V and J ends lost 8 bases and 6 bases respectively, with 17 bases between them. Germline CDR1 and CDR2: SGHVS and FQNEAQ. There are 13 residues in the CDR3. CDR3 protein: CASLIRDRGEQYF. The CDR3 DNA reads as TGTGCCAGCCTGATAAGGGATAGGGGCGAGCAGTACTTC. Variable domain in full (rest from reference TRBV7-8 and TRBJ2-7): GAGVSQSPRYKVAKRGQDVALRCDPISGHVSLFWYQQALGQGPEFLTYFQNEAQLDKSGLPSDRFFAERPEGSVSTLKIQRTQQEDSAVYLCASLIRDRGEQYFGPGTRLTVT.

CDR3: CASLIGGANYGYTF. Here the CDR3 DNA reads TGCGCCAGCCTTATAGGAGGGGCTAACTATGGCTACACCTTC. The rearrangement uses TRBV10-2 and TRBJ1-2, with D possibly TRBD1 on 5 matching bases. The CDR3 sequence is 14 residues long. Trimming left V 8 bases short and J 0 bases short, with 13 bases between. The germline V gene has CDR1 WSHSY and CDR2 SAAADI.

The chain employs TRBV12-5 and TRBJ2-7; D not resolved. The CDR3 length is 11 residues. Per germline, CDR1 LGHNT and CDR2 FRNRAP. The V gene lost 3 bases and the J gene lost 0 bases, with 0 bases spanning the gap. The CDR3 spells CASGFSYEQYF. The CDR3, as DNA: TGTGCTAGTGGTTTCTCCTACGAGCAGTACTTC. Based on the CDR3 plus reference TRBV12-5 and TRBJ2-7, the full variable domain is DARVTQTPRHKVTEMGQEVTMRCQPILGHNTVFWYRQTMMQGLELLAYFRNRAPLDDSGMPKDRFSAEMPDATLATLKIQPSEPRDSAVYFCASGFSYEQYFGPGTRLTVT.

The genes are TRBV11-2 and TRBJ1-2; D may be TRBD1 (5 bases). The V gene lost 5 bases and the J gene lost 4 bases, with 11 bases spanning the gap. This CDR3 region has 13 residues. The germline gives CDR1 SGHAT, CDR2 FQNNGV. Here the CDR3 reads CASSPLDTYGYTF. CDR3 sequence (DNA): TGTGCCAGCAGCCCCCTGGACACCTATGGCTACACCTTC.